The T cell receptor (beta chain) described here comes from a study of vaccination effects on CD4 cells after COVID-19. Study-wide results and caveats: Nearly all vaccine-induced clones in healthy recipients recognized only SARS-CoV-2.

CD4+ T cells specific for antigen were expanded with viral peptide pools by the ViraFEST assay before sequencing. Cells that had been cultured for roughly eleven days were the source of isolated CD4+ T cells. All study participants received two doses of BNT162b2 or mRNA-1273 vaccine. After approximately 2 million PBMC were placed in each well, they were cultured with approximately 9.4 IU/ml IL-2 and roughly 10 ug/ml peptides. Cells had half their medium changed to IL-2 medium on days 3 and 7. Between the trimmed V and J ends, which lost 7 bases and 13 bases, there was a span of 20 bases. Germline V gene sequence: CDR1 LGHDT, CDR2 YNNKEL (reference sequence). The CDR3 consists of 14 residues. This clone was counted between two and nine times. The target antigen is unknown. Produced via immunoSEQ multiplex PCR; TCRdb's table is partial and in-frame only. The repertoire holds 75,000 or so clones, under 80% seen once, with 0.85% to 1.3% in the top ten.

The sequenced sample was CD4+ T cells from PBMCs cultured with HCoV-OC43 spike peptides, obtained after COVID-19 vaccination. Documented subset: HCoV-OC43 spike overlapping peptide pool stimulation. The chain joins TRBV3-1 (or the pseudogene TRBV3-2) to TRBJ1-6; perhaps TRBD1 as D (5 bases). The clonotype originates from a human donor who received a COVID-19 vaccine. The DNA for the CDR3 is TGTGCCAGCACCGGAGGACACACGGGTTTTCCCCTCCACTTT. Its translation is CASTGGHTGFPLHF.